This T cell receptor (beta chain) comes out of a study of blood T cell repertoires in COVID-19. The wider study: Donors in the United States, Italy and Spain gave samples during acute or convalescent COVID-19.

As handled by the study authors: Nucleated cell counts were estimated from reference gene primer amplification. Assay used: immunoSEQ multiplex PCR; TCRdb lists only in-frame clones, some missing. The V and J calls and clone size are taken from that table; D and trimming were inferred from the DNA. The top ten hold roughly 0.96% of the sample, which has around 260,000 clones, 75% to 90% seen once. The sample consisted of peripheral blood. This sequence originates from a woman between 40 and 55 years old who had recovered from COVID-19.

CDR3 bases: TGTGCCAGCAGCATATCCGGGGAGACAGGGCCCGGCTACACCTTC. Its protein is CASSISGETGPGYTF. This chain uses TRBV2 with TRBJ1-2; TRBD1 aligns across 7 bases. With 6 bases clipped from V and 8 bases from J, the junction kept 15 bases outside the gene matches. The CDR3 totals 15 residues. Germline values: CDR1 SNHLY, CDR2 FYNNEI.